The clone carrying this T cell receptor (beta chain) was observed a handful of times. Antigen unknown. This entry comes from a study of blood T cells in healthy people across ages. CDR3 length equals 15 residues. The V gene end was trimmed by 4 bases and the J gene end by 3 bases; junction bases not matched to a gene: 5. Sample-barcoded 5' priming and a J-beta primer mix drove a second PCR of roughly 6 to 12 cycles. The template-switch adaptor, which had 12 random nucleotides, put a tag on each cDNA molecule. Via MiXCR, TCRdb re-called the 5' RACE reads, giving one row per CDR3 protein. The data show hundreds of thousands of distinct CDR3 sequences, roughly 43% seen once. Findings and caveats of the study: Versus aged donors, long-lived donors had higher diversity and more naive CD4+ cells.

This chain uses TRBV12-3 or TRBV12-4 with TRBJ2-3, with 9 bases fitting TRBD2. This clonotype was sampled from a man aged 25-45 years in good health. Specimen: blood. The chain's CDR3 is CASSSPSGATDTQYF. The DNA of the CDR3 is TGTGCCAGCAGTTCACCTAGCGGGGCGACAGATACGCAGTATTTT.